The 2 T cell receptor beta chains below were found in one sample sequenced in a study of T-cell reconstitution after alpha-beta-depleted transplantation in children. Unique molecular identifiers were used to barcode this TCRbeta library. From the PCR reads, TCRdb called clonotypes with MiXCR, one entry per CDR3 protein. The table has around 210,000 distinct CDR3 sequences, roughly 7% seen once. Sequencing used PBMCs, obtained before TCRalphabeta/CD19-depleted stem cell transplant. These receptors were collected from a boy aged 2 to 10 with acute lymphoblastic leukemia, due to receive a stem cell transplant.

This clonotype showed up many times. The genes are TRBV5-1 and TRBJ2-7; TRBD1 aligns across 8 bases. The CDR3 runs to 18 residues. Germline V gene lookup returns CDR1 SGHRS and CDR2 YFSETQ. V was clipped by 0 bases and J by 0 bases; unmatched bases: 11. CDR3 region: CASSLATRGLGASYEQYF. The CDR3 region has the DNA TGCGCCAGCAGCTTGGCGACCAGGGGGCTGGGGGCCTCCTACGAGCAGTACTTC.

The chain employs TRBV2 and TRBJ1-2; no definite D call. Looked up from germline, CDR1 is SNHLY and CDR2 is FYNNEI. The CDR3 extends over 15 amino acids. Between the trimmed V and J ends, which lost 0 bases and 1 base, there was a span of 9 bases. Here the CDR3 reads CASSEAGRSNYGYTF. The CDR3 region has the DNA TGTGCCAGCAGTGAAGCTGGACGGAGTAACTATGGCTACACCTTC.